The clone carrying this TCR beta chain was counted a few times. Antigen: not known. TCRdb re-called the 5' RACE reads through MiXCR, storing one row per CDR3 protein. Of under 300,000 distinct CDR3 sequences listed, about a sixth are singletons. This sample is part of a study of T-cell memory formation after mild COVID-19. Study in general: Largely donor-specific TCR clusters were found. Regarding the study as a whole: Confirmation was lacking for SARS-CoV-2 specificity of second-wave clones that peaked on day 37. CD4+ contracting clones were mainly CM and EM; CD8+ ones, EMRA. Some responding clones appeared in pre-infection memory, suggesting cross-reactive memory joined.

This receptor was identified in a man in his late teens or twenties who had mild COVID-19 (a few samples of this study predate the infection). Cell type and time point are not known. What was sequenced was PBMCs or a T cell subset sorted from them (not recorded which).

The CDR3 nucleotides are TGTGCCAGCAGCCCGCTGATGGGACAGGGGTCGGGAGAGACCCAGTACTTC. Amino acids: CASSPLMGQGSGETQYF. The chain links TRBV7-8 to TRBJ2-5, with 10 bases aligning to TRBD1. Per germline, CDR1 SGHVS and CDR2 FQNEAQ. Trimming at V came to 5 bases and at J to 4 bases, leaving 13 bases not matched to a gene. The CDR3 has 17 amino acids.